This is a list of T cell receptor beta chains from one sample in a study of T cell changes during pregnancy in multiple sclerosis. Sequencing used immunoSEQ multiplex PCR; TCRdb keeps in-frame clones, though not all of them. The sample carries 15,000 to 25,000 clones, about nine tenths recorded once. The sequencing used CD8+ T cells from peripheral blood mononuclear cells, collected in the third trimester of pregnancy. All receptors come from a female donor in good health, enrolled as a control in a pregnancy study. The CDR3 runs from the conserved cysteine through the conserved F or W. The order of the fields is D gene, V gene, clone size, J gene, CDR3 DNA, CDR3 protein. D genes are given only for firm matches. Part of the rows lack a size; the others show once, few, many or a class for expanded clones.

TRBD1,TRBV9,.,TRBJ1-4,TGTGCCAGCAGCACCCGGTCCTCAGGGGGAGAAAAACTGTTTTTT,CASSTRSSGGEKLFF
TRBD1,TRBV5-6,once,TRBJ2-7,TGTGCCAGCAGCCCCGGGACAGTCTCCTACGAGCAGTACTTC,CASSPGTVSYEQYF
.,TRBV7-6,.,TRBJ2-3,TGTGCCAGCAGCTCTGCTACAGCAGATACGCAGTATTTT,CASSSATADTQYF
.,TRBV4-3,.,TRBJ1-6,TGCGCCAGCAGTAGAAGGGACAACTATAATTCACCCCTCCACTTT,CASSRRDNYNSPLHF
.,TRBV4-1,.,TRBJ2-1,TGCGCCAGCAGTCTTGCCGCACCGGTCTACAATGAGCAGTTCTTC,CASSLAAPVYNEQFF
TRBD1,TRBV6-5,.,TRBJ2-5,TGTGCCAGCAGTTACCGGGACAGGGGAGAAGAGACCCAGTACTTC,CASSYRDRGEETQYF
.,TRBV11-2,.,TRBJ1-4,TGTGCCAGCAGCCCCCAAATGGAGGAAAAACTGTTTTTT,CASSPQMEEKLFF
.,TRBV5-4,.,TRBJ2-3,TGTGCCAGCAGCCAGGGGCTTGGCACAGATACGCAGTATTTT,CASSQGLGTDTQYF
.,TRBV27,.,TRBJ1-1,TGTGCCAGCAGTTTATCTAGGAACACTGAAGCTTTCTTT,CASSLSRNTEAFF
.,TRBV30,.,TRBJ2-7,TGTGCCTGGAGTCCAGGGGGGTTCTACGAGCAGTACTTC,CAWSPGGFYEQYF
.,TRBV28,.,TRBJ1-4,TGTGCCAGCACCAGGGGTAATGAAAAACTGTTTTTT,CASTRGNEKLFF
TRBD1,TRBV5-1,.,TRBJ1-1,TGCGCCAGCAGCCCAAGGACAGGGTCCCGGATTGAAGCTTTCTTT,CASSPRTGSRIEAFF
.,TRBV28,.,TRBJ1-2,TGTGCCAGCAGTTTATCCGGTGGCTACACCTTC,CASSLSGGYTF
TRBD2,TRBV11-2,.,TRBJ2-3,TGTGCCAGCAGCCGGGGGGGGGCAGATACGCAGTATTTT,CASSRGGADTQYF
.,TRBV9,.,TRBJ2-7,TGTGCCAGCAGCGTGGACTCTACATACGAGCAGTACTTC,CASSVDSTYEQYF
TRBD2,TRBV13,.,TRBJ2-3,TGTGCCAGCAGCTTAGGGGCTAGCGGGGGACTGAAAGATACGCAGTATTTT,CASSLGASGGLKDTQYF
TRBD2,TRBV15,.,TRBJ2-5,TGTGCCACCAGGCTAGCGGGGGGCCAAGAGACCCAGTACTTC,CATRLAGGQETQYF